What follows is one TCR beta chain and its context. The antigen remains unidentified. This sample includes further DNA sequences coding for the same CDR3. The entry originates in a study of shared clonotypes between healthy human individuals. Points from the study as a whole: Incompleteness in sorted-subset sequencing, despite large depth, was shown by rarefaction.

The germline gives CDR1 SGHNT, CDR2 YENEEA. V was pared by 2 bases and J by 2 bases, with 6 bases between. This CDR3 is built from 13 residues. The repertoire was sequenced with immunoSEQ multiplex PCR; TCRdb's copy has only in-frame clones and lacks some. The profile covers 950,000 to 1,300,000 clones, with about 70% appearing a single time and approximately 1.5% taken by the ten largest. The sequencing sample was made of memory CD4+ T cells sorted from blood. Subset reported: CD45RA-negative fraction. V gene TRBV11-3 combines with J gene TRBJ1-1; D gene ambiguous. The receptor was isolated from a young man in good health. Here the CDR3 DNA reads TGTGCCAGCAGCTTAAAGGGAAACACTGAAGCTTTCTTT. It specifies CASSLKGNTEAFF.